These T cell receptor beta chains were read from a single sample in a study of shared clonotypes between healthy human individuals. The repertoire was sequenced with immunoSEQ multiplex PCR; TCRdb's copy has only in-frame clones and lacks some. The sample records 950,000 to 1,100,000 clones, approximately 80% being singletons. The sample was memory CD4+ T cells from PBMCs. The source is a man aged 18 to 35 in good health. Some clones in this sample may be carry-over from other donors' samples. Both conserved end residues are part of each CDR3. D genes are given only for firm matches. Clone size is stated in some rows and not others, as once, few, many or a class when expanded.

clone_size,j_call,d_call,v_call,cdr3_nt,cdr3_aa
-,TRBJ2-3,TRBD2,TRBV15,TGTGCCACCAGCAGACCTTCCCCGGGACTAGCGGGAGTGCGGGCAGATACGCAGTATTTT,CATSRPSPGLAGVRADTQYF
-,TRBJ2-5,TRBD1,TRBV7-7,TGTGCTAGCAGCTTAGGAGGACAGGGACAGACCCAGTACTTC,CASSLGGQGQTQYF
-,TRBJ2-5,-,TRBV7-9,TGTGCCAGCAGCACATTCCAGACCCAGTACTTC,CASSTFQTQYF
-,TRBJ1-2,-,TRBV7-2,TGTGCCAGCAGCTTAGACCGGACAGCTAACTATGGCTACACCTTC,CASSLDRTANYGYTF
-,TRBJ1-2,-,TRBV28,TGTGCCAGCACGGTAGGGTTTGGAGAGAACTATGGCTACACCTTC,CASTVGFGENYGYTF
-,TRBJ2-2,-,TRBV5-4,TGTGCCAGCAGTGAGAACACCGGGGAGCTGTTTTTT,CASSENTGELFF
-,TRBJ2-3,TRBD2,TRBV10-3,TGTGCCATCAGCCCAGCGGGAGGCATAGATACGCAGTATTTT,CAISPAGGIDTQYF
-,TRBJ1-1,-,TRBV28,TGTGCCAGCATCGGGGGAACTGAAGCTTTCTTT,CASIGGTEAFF
-,TRBJ1-3,-,TRBV28,TGTGCCAGCAGTTTCCCCGCGGGGGGAAACACCATATATTTT,CASSFPAGGNTIYF
-,TRBJ2-4,TRBD1,TRBV10-3,TGTGCCATCAGAGATACCGGGACAGGGGATAGGCAGTACTTC,CAIRDTGTGDRQYF
-,TRBJ1-2,-,TRBV28,TGTGCCAGCAGTCCCGGGACTATGAGAAATAACTATGGCTACACCTTC,CASSPGTMRNNYGYTF
once,TRBJ1-2,-,TRBV28,TGTGCCAGCAGTCCGACCCCGGACAGAAACTATGGCTACACCTTC,CASSPTPDRNYGYTF
-,TRBJ1-5,TRBD1,TRBV30,TGTGCCTGGAGTGCGGACAGGAGCACCAGGCCCCAGCATTTT,CAWSADRSTRPQHF
-,TRBJ1-5,TRBD1,TRBV19,TGTGCCAGTAGGATCGACAGGGACAATCAGCCCCAGCATTTT,CASRIDRDNQPQHF
-,TRBJ2-2,TRBD1,TRBV28,TGTGCCAGCAGTCGGACAGGGCCGGGCACCGGGGAGCTGTTTTTT,CASSRTGPGTGELFF
-,TRBJ2-7,-,TRBV2,TGTGCCAGCAGTGAAGCCGGATCCCGGTTGACCTACGAGCAGTACTTC,CASSEAGSRLTYEQYF
-,TRBJ2-2,TRBD2,TRBV6-6,TGTGCCAGCAGTTACTCTCAGCGGGAGCCAGCCGGGGAGCTGTTTTTT,CASSYSQREPAGELFF